This T cell receptor (beta chain) was observed in a study of blood T cell repertoires in COVID-19. Study-level background: PBMCs, B-cell-depleted T cells, or T cells were the source of the cDNA or gDNA that made up the material.

Authors' data handling: Amplification of reference gene primers was used by the study to estimate nucleated cell counts. Clones were sequenced by immunoSEQ multiplex PCR, and TCRdb holds only the in-frame ones, with some missing. The V and J calls and clone size were taken over from that table, and D and trimming were inferred from the DNA. The table has roughly 250,000 clones, approximately 84% seen once; the top ten hold less than 4%. Grouping used clinical history reported by participants in a survey and questionnaire. The CDR3 length is 14 residues. The germline V and J ends were trimmed by 11 bases and 0 bases, with 16 bases remaining between them. Germline values: CDR1 LNHDA, CDR2 SQIVND (reference sequence).

Sequenced input: PBMCs or T cells enriched from blood (not recorded which). The sequence derives from a woman between 40 and 55 years old with acute COVID-19. The chain couples TRBV19 to TRBJ1-1; possibly TRBD1 for D (5 bases). The CDR3 DNA reads TGTGCCTCTCAAAAGCGGGGGTTGAACACTGAAGCTTTCTTT. Amino acids: CASQKRGLNTEAFF.